Each of the 28 T cell receptor beta chains below was sequenced from the same sample in a study of T-cell memory formation after mild COVID-19. Each CDR3 protein gets one entry after TCRdb re-called the 5' RACE reads with MiXCR. The data contain around 310,000 distinct CDR3 sequences, around 20% of them singletons. The sample was PBMCs or a T cell subset sorted from them (not recorded which). These receptor sequences come from a man between 18 and 29 years old who had mild COVID-19 (a few samples of this study predate the infection). Cell type and time point are not known.

This clonotype was seen a few times. The J gene is TRBJ2-3, the V gene TRBV7-9; 11 positions match TRBD2. This CDR3 has 18 residues. Germline V gene data show CDR1 as SEHNR and CDR2 as FQNEAQ (reference sequence). J was trimmed by 6 bases and V by 0 bases; bases with no gene match: 11. Here the CDR3 reads CASSLAPGLAASRDTQYF. In nucleotides, the CDR3 is TGTGCCAGCAGCTTAGCGCCGGGACTAGCGGCTTCACGGGATACGCAGTATTTT.

The CDR3 DNA reads TGCAGTGTCAGAGGGGGGAGGGACAGGGGATTCTACGAGCAGTACTTC. Its translation: CSVRGGRDRGFYEQYF. The chain is built from TRBV20-1 and TRBJ2-7, with TRBD1 matching over 10 bases. Trimming cost V 7 bases and J 3 bases; bases outside gene matches: 15. This CDR3 has 16 amino acids. Germline CDR1 is DFQATT and CDR2 is SNEGSKA (reference sequence).

This clonotype has just a few counts. The chain is built from TRBV12-3 or TRBV12-4 and TRBJ2-5; D is perhaps TRBD1 or TRBD2 (5 bases each). The CDR3 is made up of 13 amino acids. V lost 6 bases and J lost 3, with 11 bases in between. This CDR3 is CASRWGPEETQYF. The CDR3 region has the DNA TGTGCCAGCAGATGGGGACCCGAAGAGACCCAGTACTTC.

This clonotype was observed at least ten times. The chain recombines TRBV7-7 with TRBJ2-3, with 9 positions matching TRBD2. V lost 5 bases and J lost 5; bases outside the gene matches: 5. The CDR3 is 14 amino acids. Germline V gene data show CDR1 as SSHAT and CDR2 as FNYEAQ (reference sequence). The CDR3, as DNA: TGTGCCAGCAGCGGCGGGGGGGCAGGAGATACGCAGTATTTT. Encoded protein: CASSGGGAGDTQYF.

This sequence joins TRBV24-1 and TRBJ2-3; TRBD1 is a possible D gene (6 bases). V was pared by 7 bases and J by 2 bases, with 12 bases between. CDR3 length: 14 amino acids. Germline V gene lookup returns CDR1 KGHDR and CDR2 SFDVKD. The CDR3 DNA sequence: TGTGCCACCAGCACAGGGAGATCCACAGATACGCAGTATTTT. Translation gives CATSTGRSTDTQYF.

This clonotype appeared once. V gene TRBV12-3 or TRBV12-4 combines with J gene TRBJ2-4, with TRBD2 as a possible D gene (5 bases). There are 14 residues in the CDR3. Trimming left V 6 bases short and J 0 bases short, with 9 bases between. As DNA, the CDR3 is TGTGCCAGCAGGGACGGGGTAGCCAAAAACATTCAGTACTTC. Protein sequence: CASRDGVAKNIQYF.

This clonotype showed up just a few times. The rearrangement links TRBV28 to TRBJ2-7, with 7 bases matching TRBD2. V lost 8 bases, J lost 1 base, and 5 bases stayed unmatched. Germline CDR1 reads MDHEN; CDR2 reads SYDVKM. There are 13 residues in the CDR3. The CDR3 is CASWRRGSYEQYV. DNA for the CDR3: TGTGCCAGCTGGAGGCGGGGGTCCTACGAGCAGTACGTC.

The CDR3 DNA is TGTGCCAGTAGTCACACTCAGGGCACCGGGGAGCTGTTTTTT. Its translation: CASSHTQGTGELFF. J is TRBJ2-2 and V is TRBV19; perhaps TRBD1 as D (5 bases). The CDR3 extends over 14 amino acids. The germline V gene encodes CDR1 LNHDA and CDR2 SQIVND (reference sequence). V was pared by 5 bases and J by 4 bases, with 11 bases between.

The CDR3, as DNA: TGTGCCAGCAGTGGCCTAACAGGCTACTACAATGAGCAGTTCTTC. Its translation: CASSGLTGYYNEQFF. The J gene is TRBJ2-1, the V gene TRBV28; TRBD1 might be the D (5 bases). Germline assignment: CDR1 MDHEN and CDR2 SYDVKM. Between the trimmed V and J ends, which lost 5 bases and 3 bases, there was a span of 14 bases. This CDR3 comprises 15 residues. Based on the CDR3 plus reference TRBV28 and TRBJ2-1, the full variable domain is DVKVTQSSRYLVKRTGEKVFLECVQDMDHENMFWYRQDPGLGLRLIYFSYDVKMKEKGDIPEGYSVSREKKERFSLILESASTNQTSMYLCASSGLTGYYNEQFFGPGTRLTVL.

This clonotype was counted between two and nine times. The chain's CDR3 is CSARHGTSGFSYEQYF. The CDR3 bases are TGCAGTGCTAGGCACGGGACTAGCGGGTTCTCCTACGAGCAGTACTTC. The rearrangement links TRBV20-1 to TRBJ2-7, with 12 positions matching TRBD2. CDR3 length equals 16 residues. The ends lost 3 bases at V and 0 bases at J; junction bases unmatched: 6. The germline V gene encodes CDR1 DFQATT and CDR2 SNEGSKA (reference sequence).

The chain joins TRBV19 to TRBJ2-7, with TRBD2 matching 16 bases. Trimming removed 3 bases from V and 5 bases from J; junction bases left unmatched: 10. The CDR3 loop spans 18 amino acids. Germline lookup yields CDR1 LNHDA and CDR2 SQIVND (reference sequence). The CDR3 reads CASSIGTSGRAPIHEQYF. The CDR3 nucleotides read TGTGCCAGTAGTATCGGGACTAGCGGGAGGGCCCCGATTCACGAGCAGTACTTC.

The chain joins TRBV4-3 to TRBJ2-3; D call uncertain. Per the germline V gene, CDR1 is LGHNA and CDR2 is YSLEER. This CDR3 is built from 14 residues. Trimming left V 1 base short and J 5 bases short, with 10 bases between. The CDR3 DNA reads TGCGCCAGCAGCCAAGGCCCCAGTGTAGATACGCAGTATTTT. Residues: CASSQGPSVDTQYF.

The chain joins TRBV5-1 to TRBJ2-7; TRBD2 agrees at 9 bases. V trimming: 4 bases; J trimming: 2 bases; junction bases outside the gene matches: 7. The CDR3 is made up of 15 amino acids. Germline V lookup: CDR1 SGHRS, CDR2 YFSETQ. The CDR3 region is CASSTLAGDAYEQYF. In nucleotides, the CDR3 is TGCGCCAGCAGCACCTTAGCGGGGGACGCCTACGAGCAGTACTTC.

The rearrangement joins TRBV12-3 or TRBV12-4 to TRBJ2-5; 12 bases are a match to TRBD1. The trim removed 4 bases at V and 1 base at J, leaving 10 bases unmatched. This CDR3 has 18 residues. CDR3 sequence: CASSSTGTGGPLQETQYF. CDR3 in DNA: TGTGCCAGCAGTTCAACCGGGACAGGGGGCCCCCTCCAAGAGACCCAGTACTTC.

This clonotype was seen more than once but under ten times. The gene calls are TRBV4-1 and TRBJ2-3, with 7 bases identical to TRBD2. The germline CDR1 and CDR2 sequences are MGHRA and YSYEKL. Trimming at V came to 0 bases and at J to 10 bases, leaving 4 bases not matched to a gene. This CDR3 contains 13 residues. The CDR3 DNA is TGCGCCAGCAGCCAAGAGGGGGGGAGTCCGCAGTATTTT. This translates into CASSQEGGSPQYF.

This clonotype was recorded a few times. The chain employs TRBV7-3 and TRBJ2-5; 10 nucleotides align to TRBD2. The CDR3 extends over 15 amino acids. V was clipped by 5 bases and J by 4 bases; unmatched bases: 7. Germline V gene lookup returns CDR1 SGHTA and CDR2 FQGTGA. The CDR3 here is CASSPGASGGETQYF. The CDR3 nucleotides read TGTGCCAGCAGCCCCGGTGCTAGCGGGGGAGAGACCCAGTACTTC.

The chain is built from TRBV29-1 and TRBJ1-2, with TRBD1 matching 7 bases. Trimming at V came to 4 bases and at J to 4 bases, leaving 6 bases not matched to a gene. The CDR3 contains 13 residues. Germline V gives CDR1 SQVTM, CDR2 ANQGSEA. In DNA, the CDR3 is TGCAGCGTTGGTGGCAGGGGGGTCTATGGCTACACCTTC. This translates into CSVGGRGVYGYTF.

The rearrangement uses TRBV20-1 and TRBJ1-1, with TRBD1 matching 8 bases. CDR3 length: 14 amino acids. The V and J ends lost 4 bases and 1 base, in that order; junction bases with no gene match: 5. The germline V gene has CDR1 DFQATT and CDR2 SNEGSKA (reference sequence). Written as DNA, the CDR3 is TGCAGTGCTATCAGGGGGCTTGAGAACACTGAAGCTTTCTTT. It specifies CSAIRGLENTEAFF.

V gene TRBV3-1 combines with J gene TRBJ2-5; tentative D call: TRBD1 (5 bases). This CDR3 is built from 13 residues. Trimming took 3 bases from V and 5 from J, leaving 10 bases between them. CDR1 LGHDT and CDR2 YNNKEL come from the germline V gene (reference sequence). The CDR3 loop is CASSHPGRETQYF. The CDR3 nucleotides are TGTGCCAGCAGCCACCCAGGGCGGGAGACCCAGTACTTC.

The V call is TRBV2, the J call TRBJ1-6; D gene unclear. Germline V CDR1 and CDR2: SNHLY, FYNNEI. Trimming shortened V by 7 bases and J by 14 bases, and 15 bases separated the two germline ends. This CDR3 contains 12 residues. The CDR3 sequence: CASTPWRRALHF. For the CDR3, the DNA is TGTGCCAGCACCCCATGGCGGAGGGCCCTCCACTTT.

The chain combines TRBV4-3 with TRBJ2-3; a weak D match, TRBD1 (7 bases). The germline V and J ends were trimmed by 4 bases and 4 bases, with 12 bases remaining between them. This CDR3 region has 14 residues. From germline, CDR1 is LGHNA and CDR2 YSLEER. Written as DNA, the CDR3 is TGCGCCAGCAGCCCCAGGGGGGTGCCAGATACGCAGTATTTT. Translation: CASSPRGVPDTQYF.

This rearrangement joins TRBV5-5 to TRBJ2-3; 11 nucleotides align to TRBD2. Per germline, CDR1 SGHKS and CDR2 YYEKEE (reference sequence). CDR3 size: 15 residues. The J segment lost 6 bases and the V segment lost 3 bases, leaving 6 bases of the junction unmatched. CDR3 amino acids: CASSSLSGGEDTQYF. The CDR3 DNA reads as TGTGCCAGCAGCTCTCTTAGCGGGGGGGAGGATACGCAGTATTTT.

V is TRBV7-3 and J is TRBJ2-1; 7 positions agree with TRBD1. The CDR3 has 15 amino acids. Germline V lookup: CDR1 SGHTA, CDR2 FQGTGA. V was clipped by 2 bases and J by 6 bases; unmatched bases: 7. CDR3 sequence: CASSLGLRGLNEQFF. CDR3 DNA: TGTGCCAGCAGCTTAGGTTTGAGGGGGCTCAATGAGCAGTTCTTC.

In this sample, this clonotype turned up a few times. The J gene is TRBJ1-3, the V gene TRBV5-1; a weak D match, TRBD1 (5 bases). The CDR3 contains 14 residues. Germline lookup yields CDR1 SGHRS and CDR2 YFSETQ. Trimming shortened V by 7 bases and J by 7 bases, and 18 bases separated the two germline ends. Here the CDR3 DNA reads TGCGCCAGCTCACAAGGGACCGTGGCTAACACCATATATTTT. Translation: CASSQGTVANTIYF.

The chain carries TRBV5-1 and TRBJ2-7, with 12 bases lining up with TRBD2. This CDR3 has 17 residues. V lost 4 bases to trimming and J lost 0 bases; unmatched junction nucleotides: 8. Germline V CDR1 and CDR2: SGHRS, YFSETQ. The DNA of the CDR3 is TGCGCCAGCAGCAAGGGACTAGCGGGCCTAAGCTCCTACGAGCAGTACTTC. Its translation is CASSKGLAGLSSYEQYF.

This clonotype came up many times. The V and J genes are TRBV20-1 and TRBJ1-1; perhaps TRBD1 as D (6 bases). CDR3 length: 17 residues. Trimming stripped 3 bases from V and 0 bases from J, with 20 bases between. Germline V gives CDR1 DFQATT, CDR2 SNEGSKA (reference sequence). Here the CDR3 DNA reads TGCAGTGCTAGGCCGATACCGGGACACCCCATGAACACTGAAGCTTTCTTT. Protein: CSARPIPGHPMNTEAFF.

V is TRBV5-1 and J is TRBJ2-1; D remains ambiguous. This CDR3 is 14 amino acids long. The germline gives CDR1 SGHRS, CDR2 YFSETQ. V shed 1 base and J shed 6 bases, with 11 bases lying between them. The CDR3 sequence is CASSLYRQSNEQFF. The CDR3 DNA reads TGCGCCAGCAGCTTGTATCGTCAGAGCAATGAGCAGTTCTTC.

This clonotype has just a few counts. The chain has TRBV7-2 and TRBJ2-7; TRBD2 aligns across 8 bases. Germline V CDR1 and CDR2: SGHTA, FQGNSA. The CDR3 has 16 residues. J was trimmed by 0 bases and V by 4 bases; bases with no gene match: 8. The CDR3 DNA reads as TGTGCCAGCAGCTATCGGGGGGGTTCGAGCTCCTACGAGCAGTACTTC. Amino acid sequence: CASSYRGGSSSYEQYF. Full variable domain (missing parts from reference TRBV7-2 and TRBJ2-7): GAGVSQSPSNKVTEKGKDVELRCDPISGHTALYWYRQSLGQGLEFLIYFQGNSAPDKSGLPSDRFSAERTGGSVSTLTIQRTQQEDSAVYLCASSYRGGSSSYEQYFGPGTRLTVT.